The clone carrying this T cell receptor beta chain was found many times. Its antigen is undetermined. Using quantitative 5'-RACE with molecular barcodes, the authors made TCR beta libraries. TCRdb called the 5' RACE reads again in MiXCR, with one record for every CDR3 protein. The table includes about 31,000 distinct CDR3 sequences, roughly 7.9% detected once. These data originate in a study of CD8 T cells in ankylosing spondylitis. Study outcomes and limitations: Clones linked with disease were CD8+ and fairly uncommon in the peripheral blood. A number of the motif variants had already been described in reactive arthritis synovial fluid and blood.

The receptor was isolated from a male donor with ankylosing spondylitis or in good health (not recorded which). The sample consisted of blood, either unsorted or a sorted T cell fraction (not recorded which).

The CDR3 DNA is TGTGCCAGCTCACCCGGACCAAACTACGAGCAGTACTTC. The encoded protein is CASSPGPNYEQYF. This chain connects TRBV18 to TRBJ2-7; no definite D call. The CDR3 runs 13 residues. The V gene's germline CDR1 is KGHSH and CDR2 LQKENI. V was shortened by 3 bases and J by 3 bases, with 9 bases between the two germline ends.